The T cell receptor (beta chain) described here comes from a study of a mutant IDH1 vaccine in newly diagnosed glioma. Turning to the study itself: Investigators started vaccination 4-6 weeks after radiotherapy alone, or with temozolomide cycles. Week 35 brought visit V12, which was followed by visit V13 at week 47.

Documented time point: week 47, end of study. Vaccinated patients received 300 ug of mutant IDH1 20-mer peptide per dose, with topical imiquimod. Scheduled for weeks 1, 3, 5, 7, 11, 15, 19 and 23, eight vaccinations were given to patients. Details on this clone: What it binds is not known.

This table comes from immunoSEQ multiplex PCR, and its TCRdb copy is limited to in-frame clones, with some not included. The sample consists of about 62,000 clones, roughly four fifths of them appearing once. In germline, CDR1 is SGHDN, CDR2 FVKESK. The CDR3 length is 13 residues. Trimming pared 5 bases from V and 7 bases from J, leaving 12 bases between. This receptor was identified in a man aged 30 to 39 with glioma. Sequenced material: PBMCs, taken from a glioma patient whose treatment included an IDH1 peptide vaccine. The chain is built from TRBV14 and TRBJ2-1; weak D call: TRBD2 (5 bases). The CDR3 reads CASSIYPGNEQFF. In DNA, the CDR3 is TGTGCCAGCAGCATCTACCCGGGGAATGAGCAGTTCTTC.